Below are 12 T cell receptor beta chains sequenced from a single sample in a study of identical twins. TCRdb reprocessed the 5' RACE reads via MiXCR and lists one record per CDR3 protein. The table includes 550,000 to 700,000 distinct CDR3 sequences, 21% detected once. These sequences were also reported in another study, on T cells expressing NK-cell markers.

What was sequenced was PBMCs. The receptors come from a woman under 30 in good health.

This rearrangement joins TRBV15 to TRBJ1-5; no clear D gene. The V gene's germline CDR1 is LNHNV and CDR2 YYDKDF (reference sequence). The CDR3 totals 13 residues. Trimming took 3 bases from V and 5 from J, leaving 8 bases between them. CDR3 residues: CATSRFSDQPQHF. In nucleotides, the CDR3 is TGTGCCACCAGCAGGTTCTCCGATCAGCCCCAGCATTTT.

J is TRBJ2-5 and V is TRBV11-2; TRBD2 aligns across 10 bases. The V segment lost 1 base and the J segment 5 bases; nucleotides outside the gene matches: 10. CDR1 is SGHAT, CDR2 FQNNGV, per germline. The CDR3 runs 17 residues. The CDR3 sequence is CASSLGWPSGRGETQYF. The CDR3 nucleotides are TGTGCCAGCAGCTTAGGTTGGCCTAGCGGGAGAGGGGAGACCCAGTACTTC.

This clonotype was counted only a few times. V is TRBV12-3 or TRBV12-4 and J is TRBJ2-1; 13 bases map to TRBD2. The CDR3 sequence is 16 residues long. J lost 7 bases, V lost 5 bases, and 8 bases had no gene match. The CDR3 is CASSPKLAGGPNEQFF. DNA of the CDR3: TGTGCCAGCAGTCCAAAACTAGCGGGAGGGCCAAATGAGCAGTTCTTC.

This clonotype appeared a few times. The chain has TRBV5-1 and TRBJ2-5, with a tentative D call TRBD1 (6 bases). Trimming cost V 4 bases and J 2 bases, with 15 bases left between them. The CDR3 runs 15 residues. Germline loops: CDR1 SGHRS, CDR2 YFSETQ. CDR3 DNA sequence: TGCGCCAGCAGCGGGGGCTTAGCAAGACAAGAGACCCAGTACTTC. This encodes CASSGGLARQETQYF.

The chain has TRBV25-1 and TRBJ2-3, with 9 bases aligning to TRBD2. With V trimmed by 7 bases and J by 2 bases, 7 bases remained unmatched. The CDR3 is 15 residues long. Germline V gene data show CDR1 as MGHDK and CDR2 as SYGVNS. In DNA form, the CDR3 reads TGTGCCAGCACGAGACTAGCGGTTCACACAGATACGCAGTATTTT. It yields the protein CASTRLAVHTDTQYF.

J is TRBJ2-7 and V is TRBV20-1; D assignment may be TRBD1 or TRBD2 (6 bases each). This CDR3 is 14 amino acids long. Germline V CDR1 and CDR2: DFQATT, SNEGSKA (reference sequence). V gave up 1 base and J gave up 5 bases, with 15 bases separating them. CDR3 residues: CSARARGGLNEQYF. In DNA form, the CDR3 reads TGCAGTGCTAGAGCTAGAGGGGGGCTAAACGAGCAGTACTTC.

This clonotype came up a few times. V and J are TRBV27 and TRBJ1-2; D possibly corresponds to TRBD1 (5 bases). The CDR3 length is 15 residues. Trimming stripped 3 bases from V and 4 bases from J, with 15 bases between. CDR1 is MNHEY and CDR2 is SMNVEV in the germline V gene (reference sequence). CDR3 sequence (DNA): TGTGCCAGCAGTTTCCTTGGGGCGCGAGGCTATGGCTACACCTTC. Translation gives CASSFLGARGYGYTF.

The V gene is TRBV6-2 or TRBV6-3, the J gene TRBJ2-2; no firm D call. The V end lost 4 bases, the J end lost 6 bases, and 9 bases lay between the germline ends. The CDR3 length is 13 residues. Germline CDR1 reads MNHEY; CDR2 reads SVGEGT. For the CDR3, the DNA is TGTGCCAGCAGTTCCTCGAAATCCGGGGAGCTGTTTTTT. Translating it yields CASSSSKSGELFF.

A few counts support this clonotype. CDR3 sequence reads: CASRFEESGYTF. CDR3 nucleotide sequence: TGTGCCAGCAGGTTCGAGGAATCGGGCTACACCTTC. The J gene is TRBJ1-2, the V gene TRBV6-5; D call uncertain. V was trimmed by 6 bases and J by 8 bases, leaving 13 bases between them. The CDR3 is 12 amino acids. Germline CDR1 is MNHEY and CDR2 is SVGAGI.

CDR3 sequence: CASSPSRVQPQHF. The CDR3, as DNA: TGTGCCAGCTCACCTTCCAGGGTCCAGCCCCAGCATTTT. This sequence joins TRBV18 and TRBJ1-5; the D gene is possibly TRBD1 (5 bases). Germline CDR1 reads KGHSH; CDR2 reads LQKENI. V was shortened by 3 bases and J by 7 bases, with 10 bases between the two germline ends. The CDR3 runs to 13 residues.

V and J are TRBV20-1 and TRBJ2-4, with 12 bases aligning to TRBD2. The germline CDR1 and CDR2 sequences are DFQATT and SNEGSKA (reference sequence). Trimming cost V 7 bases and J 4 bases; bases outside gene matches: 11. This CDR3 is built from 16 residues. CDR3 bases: TGCAGTGGTCCGGGACTAGCGGGCGGGGCGAAAAACATTCAGTACTTC. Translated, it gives CSGPGLAGGAKNIQYF.

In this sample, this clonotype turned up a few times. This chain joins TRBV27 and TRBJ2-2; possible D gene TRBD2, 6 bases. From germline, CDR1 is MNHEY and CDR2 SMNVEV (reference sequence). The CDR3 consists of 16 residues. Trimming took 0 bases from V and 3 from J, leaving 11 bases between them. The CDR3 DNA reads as TGTGCCAGCAGTTTATCCGGGAGATCCTACACCGGGGAGCTGTTTTTT. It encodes CASSLSGRSYTGELFF.